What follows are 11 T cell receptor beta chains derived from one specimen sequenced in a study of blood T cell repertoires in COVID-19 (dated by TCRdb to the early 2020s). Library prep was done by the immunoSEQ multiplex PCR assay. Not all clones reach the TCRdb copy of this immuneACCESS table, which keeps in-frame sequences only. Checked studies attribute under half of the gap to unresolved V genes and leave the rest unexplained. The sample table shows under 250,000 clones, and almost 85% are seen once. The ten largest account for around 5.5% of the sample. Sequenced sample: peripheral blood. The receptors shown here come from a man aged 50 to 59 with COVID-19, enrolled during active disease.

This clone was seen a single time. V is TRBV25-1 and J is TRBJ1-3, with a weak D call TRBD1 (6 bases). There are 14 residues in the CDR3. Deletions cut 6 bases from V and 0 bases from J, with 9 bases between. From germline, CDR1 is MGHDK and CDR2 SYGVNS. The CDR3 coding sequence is TGTGCCAGCAGGGACAGCCGCTCTGGAAACACCATATATTTT. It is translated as CASRDSRSGNTIYF.

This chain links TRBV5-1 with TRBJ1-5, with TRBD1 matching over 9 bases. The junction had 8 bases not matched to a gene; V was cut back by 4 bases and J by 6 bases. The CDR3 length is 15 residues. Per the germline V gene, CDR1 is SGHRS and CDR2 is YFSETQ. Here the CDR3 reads CASSPGTGSGQPQHF. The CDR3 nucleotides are TGCGCCAGCAGCCCCGGGACAGGGTCGGGTCAGCCCCAGCATTTT.

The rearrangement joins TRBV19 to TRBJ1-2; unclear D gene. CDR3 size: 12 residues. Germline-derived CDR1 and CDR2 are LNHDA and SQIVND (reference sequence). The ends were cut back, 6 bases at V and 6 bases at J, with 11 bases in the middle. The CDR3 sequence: CASSPGFDGYTF. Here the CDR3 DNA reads TGTGCCAGTAGCCCCGGGTTCGATGGCTACACCTTC.

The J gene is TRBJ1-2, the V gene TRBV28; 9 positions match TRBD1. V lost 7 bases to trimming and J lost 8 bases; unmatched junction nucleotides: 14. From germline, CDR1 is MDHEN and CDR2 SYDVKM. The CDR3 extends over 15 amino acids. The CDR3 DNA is TGTGCCAGCATCTTAGGTGGACAGGGGCCAGAGGGCTACACCTTC. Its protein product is CASILGGQGPEGYTF.

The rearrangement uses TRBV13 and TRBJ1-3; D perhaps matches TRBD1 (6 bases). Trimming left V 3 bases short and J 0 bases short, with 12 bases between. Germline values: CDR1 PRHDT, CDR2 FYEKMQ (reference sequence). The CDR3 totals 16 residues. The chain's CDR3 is CASSLGAVASGNTIYF. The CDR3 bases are TGTGCCAGCAGCTTGGGGGCAGTCGCCTCTGGAAACACCATATATTTT.

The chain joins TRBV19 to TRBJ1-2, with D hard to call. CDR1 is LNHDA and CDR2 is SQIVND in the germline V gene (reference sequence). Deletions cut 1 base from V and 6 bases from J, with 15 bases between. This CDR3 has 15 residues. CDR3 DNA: TGTGCCAGTAGTATAGCAAGAAGAACGGGAGATGGCTACACCTTC. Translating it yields CASSIARRTGDGYTF.

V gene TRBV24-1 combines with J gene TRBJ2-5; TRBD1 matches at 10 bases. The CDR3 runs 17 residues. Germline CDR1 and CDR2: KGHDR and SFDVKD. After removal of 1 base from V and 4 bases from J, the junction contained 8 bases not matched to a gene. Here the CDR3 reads CATSDFGTGVFGETQYF. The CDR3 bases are TGTGCCACCAGTGATTTTGGGACAGGGGTTTTTGGAGAGACCCAGTACTTC.

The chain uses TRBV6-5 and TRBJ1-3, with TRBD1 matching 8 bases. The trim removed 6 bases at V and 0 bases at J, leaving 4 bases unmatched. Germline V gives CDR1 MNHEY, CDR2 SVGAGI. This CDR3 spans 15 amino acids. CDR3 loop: CASRTGAFSGNTIYF. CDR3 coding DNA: TGTGCCAGCAGGACAGGGGCCTTCTCTGGAAACACCATATATTTT.

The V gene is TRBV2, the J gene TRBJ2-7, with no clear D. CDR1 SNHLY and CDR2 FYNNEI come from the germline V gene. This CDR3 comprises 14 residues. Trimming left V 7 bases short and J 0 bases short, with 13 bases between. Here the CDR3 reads CASTTEISSYEQYF. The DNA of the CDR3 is TGTGCCAGCACGACTGAGATTAGCTCCTACGAGCAGTACTTC.

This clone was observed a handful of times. The CDR3 here is CASSMGLAGGQETQYF. The DNA for the CDR3 is TGTGCCAGTAGTATGGGGCTAGCGGGGGGGCAAGAGACCCAGTACTTC. This chain links TRBV19 with TRBJ2-5; 12 positions agree with TRBD2. Trimming took 3 bases from V and 2 from J; bases not matched to a gene: 4. The CDR3 totals 16 residues. The germline CDR1 and CDR2 sequences are LNHDA and SQIVND (reference sequence).

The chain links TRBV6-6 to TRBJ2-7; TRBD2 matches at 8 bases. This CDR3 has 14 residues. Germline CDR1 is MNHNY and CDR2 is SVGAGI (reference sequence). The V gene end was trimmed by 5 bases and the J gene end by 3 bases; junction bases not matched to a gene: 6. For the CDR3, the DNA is TGTGCCAGCAGTGCCGGGACTAGAAGCTACGAGCAGTACTTC. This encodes CASSAGTRSYEQYF.